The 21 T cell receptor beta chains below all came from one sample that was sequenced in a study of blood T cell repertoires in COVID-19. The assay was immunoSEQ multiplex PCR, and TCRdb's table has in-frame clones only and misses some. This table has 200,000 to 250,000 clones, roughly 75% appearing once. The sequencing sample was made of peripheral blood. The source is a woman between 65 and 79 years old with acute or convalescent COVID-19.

As DNA, the CDR3 is TGTGCCTGGAGTCAAAGGCTGGGGCTCACTGAAGCTTTCTTT. Its protein is CAWSQRLGLTEAFF. The chain is built from TRBV30 and TRBJ1-1, with D possibly TRBD1 on 5 matching bases. The germline V and J ends were trimmed by 2 bases and 4 bases, with 14 bases remaining between them. Germline values: CDR1 GTSNPN, CDR2 SVGIG (reference sequence). The CDR3 covers 14 residues.

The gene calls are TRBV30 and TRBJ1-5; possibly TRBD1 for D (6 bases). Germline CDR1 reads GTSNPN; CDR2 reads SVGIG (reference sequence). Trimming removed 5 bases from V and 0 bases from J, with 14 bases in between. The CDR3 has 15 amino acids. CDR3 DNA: TGTGCCTGGCGGGGCAAGGGGGATAGCAATCAGCCCCAGCATTTT. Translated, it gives CAWRGKGDSNQPQHF.

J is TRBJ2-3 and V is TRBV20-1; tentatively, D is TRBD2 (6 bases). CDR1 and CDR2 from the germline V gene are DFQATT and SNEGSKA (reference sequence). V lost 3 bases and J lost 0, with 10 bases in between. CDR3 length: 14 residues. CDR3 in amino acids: CSASQGTSTDTQYF. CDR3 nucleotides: TGCAGTGCTAGTCAAGGGACTAGCACAGATACGCAGTATTTT.

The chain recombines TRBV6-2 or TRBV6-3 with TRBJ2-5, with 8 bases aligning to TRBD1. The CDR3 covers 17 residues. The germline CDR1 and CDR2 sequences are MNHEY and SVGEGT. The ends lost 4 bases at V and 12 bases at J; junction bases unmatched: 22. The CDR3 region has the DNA TGTGCCAGCAGTTCTCCGACGGGGTCAGGGGGCGCAGCAGGAAAGTACTTC. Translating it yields CASSSPTGSGGAAGKYF.

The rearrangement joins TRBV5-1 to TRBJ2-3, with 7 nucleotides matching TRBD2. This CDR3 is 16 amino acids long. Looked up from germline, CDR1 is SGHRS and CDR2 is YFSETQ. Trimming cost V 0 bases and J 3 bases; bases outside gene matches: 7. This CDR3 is CASSLGDREGTDTQYF. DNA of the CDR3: TGCGCCAGCAGCTTGGGCGATAGGGAGGGGACAGATACGCAGTATTTT. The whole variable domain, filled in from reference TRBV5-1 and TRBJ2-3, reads KAGVTQTPRYLIKTRGQQVTLSCSPISGHRSVSWYQQTPGQGLQFLFEYFSETQRNKGNFPGRFSGRQFSNSRSEMNVSTLELGDSALYLCASSLGDREGTDTQYFGPGTRLTVL.

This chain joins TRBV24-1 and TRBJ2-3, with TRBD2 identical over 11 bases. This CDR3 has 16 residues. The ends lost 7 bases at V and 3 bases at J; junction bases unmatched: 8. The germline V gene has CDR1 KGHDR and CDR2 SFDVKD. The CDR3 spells CATSLSSGGKTDTQYF. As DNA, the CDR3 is TGTGCCACCAGCCTATCTAGCGGGGGGAAAACAGATACGCAGTATTTT.

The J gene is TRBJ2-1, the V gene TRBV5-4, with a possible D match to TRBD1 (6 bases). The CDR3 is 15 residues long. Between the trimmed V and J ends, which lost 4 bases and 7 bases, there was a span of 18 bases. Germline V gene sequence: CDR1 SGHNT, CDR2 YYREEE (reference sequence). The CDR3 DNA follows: TGTGCCAGCAGCAGGGGTACAGGGATTGCGAATGAGCAGTTCTTC. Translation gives CASSRGTGIANEQFF.

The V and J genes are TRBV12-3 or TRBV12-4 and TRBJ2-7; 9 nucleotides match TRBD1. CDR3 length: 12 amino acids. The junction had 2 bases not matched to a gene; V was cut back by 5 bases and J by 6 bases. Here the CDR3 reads CASSRTGVEQYF. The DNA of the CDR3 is TGTGCCAGCAGTAGGACAGGGGTCGAGCAGTACTTC.

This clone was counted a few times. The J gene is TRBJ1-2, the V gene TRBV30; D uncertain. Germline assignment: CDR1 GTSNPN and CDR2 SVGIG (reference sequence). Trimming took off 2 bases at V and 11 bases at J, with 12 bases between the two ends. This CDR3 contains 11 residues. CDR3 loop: CAWSPYLNYTF. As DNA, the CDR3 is TGTGCCTGGAGTCCATACTTAAATTACACCTTC.

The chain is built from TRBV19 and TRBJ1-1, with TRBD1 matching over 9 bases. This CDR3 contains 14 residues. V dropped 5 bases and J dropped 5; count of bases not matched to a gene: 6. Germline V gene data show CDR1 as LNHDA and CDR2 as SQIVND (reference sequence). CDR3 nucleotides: TGTGCCAGTAGTTCCGGACAGGGGTGGACTGAAGCTTTCTTT. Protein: CASSSGQGWTEAFF.

The CDR3: CASSESSGGRTDTQYF. The CDR3 DNA is TGCGCCAGCAGTGAGTCGAGCGGGGGGAGGACAGATACGCAGTATTTT. The gene calls are TRBV10-1 and TRBJ2-3, with TRBD2 matching over 9 bases. Germline-derived CDR1 and CDR2 are WNHNN and SYGVQD (reference sequence). V gave up 0 bases and J gave up 3 bases; unmatched junction bases: 4. This CDR3 spans 16 amino acids.

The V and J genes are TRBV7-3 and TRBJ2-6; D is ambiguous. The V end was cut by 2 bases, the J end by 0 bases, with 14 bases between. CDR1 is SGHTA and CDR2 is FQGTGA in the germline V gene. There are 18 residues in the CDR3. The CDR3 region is CASSLQGGGSSGANVLTF. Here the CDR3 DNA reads TGTGCCAGCAGCTTACAAGGTGGCGGTAGCTCTGGGGCCAACGTCCTGACTTTC.

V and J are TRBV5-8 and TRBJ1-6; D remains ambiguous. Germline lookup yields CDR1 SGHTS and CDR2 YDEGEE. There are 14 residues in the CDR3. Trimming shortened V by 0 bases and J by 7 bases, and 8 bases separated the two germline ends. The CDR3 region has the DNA TGTGCCAGCAGCTTGGGCGGCCAAAATTCACCCCTCCACTTT. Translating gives CASSLGGQNSPLHF.

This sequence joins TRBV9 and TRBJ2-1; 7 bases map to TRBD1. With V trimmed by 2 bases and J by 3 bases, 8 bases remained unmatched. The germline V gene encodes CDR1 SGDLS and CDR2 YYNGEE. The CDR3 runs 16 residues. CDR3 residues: CASSVIGTVSYNEQFF. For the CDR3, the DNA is TGTGCCAGCAGCGTTATTGGGACAGTAAGCTACAATGAGCAGTTCTTC.

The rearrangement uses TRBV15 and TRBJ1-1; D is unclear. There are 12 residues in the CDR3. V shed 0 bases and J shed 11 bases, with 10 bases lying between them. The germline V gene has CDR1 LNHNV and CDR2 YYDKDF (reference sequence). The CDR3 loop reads CATSREGQRAFF. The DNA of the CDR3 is TGTGCCACCAGCAGAGAGGGCCAAAGGGCTTTCTTT.

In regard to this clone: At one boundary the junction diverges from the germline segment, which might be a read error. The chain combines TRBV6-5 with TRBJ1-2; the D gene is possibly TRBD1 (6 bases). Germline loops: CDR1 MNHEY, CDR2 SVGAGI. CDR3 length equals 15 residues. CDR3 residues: CASSYSDSSSSYSYF. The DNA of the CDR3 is TGTGCCAGCAGTTACTCGGACAGCTCCTCATCCTACTCGTATTTC.

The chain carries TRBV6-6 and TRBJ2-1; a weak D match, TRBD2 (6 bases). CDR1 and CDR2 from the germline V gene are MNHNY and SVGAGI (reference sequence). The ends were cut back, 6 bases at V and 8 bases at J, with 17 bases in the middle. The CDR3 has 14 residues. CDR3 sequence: CASSRRGVQDEQFF. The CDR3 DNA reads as TGTGCCAGCAGCCGGAGGGGAGTGCAGGATGAGCAGTTCTTC.

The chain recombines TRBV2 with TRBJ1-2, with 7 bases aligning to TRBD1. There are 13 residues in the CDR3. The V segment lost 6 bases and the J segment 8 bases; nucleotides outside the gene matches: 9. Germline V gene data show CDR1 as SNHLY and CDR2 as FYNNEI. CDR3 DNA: TGTGCCAGCAGGGGACAGCTAACTATCGGCTACACCTTC. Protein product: CASRGQLTIGYTF. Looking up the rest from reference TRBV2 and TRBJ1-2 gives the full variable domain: EPEVTQTPSHQVTQMGQEVILRCVPISNHLYFYWYRQILGQKVEFLVSFYNNEISEKSEIFDDQFSVERPDGSNFTLKIRSTKLEDSAMYFCASRGQLTIGYTFGSGTRLTVV.

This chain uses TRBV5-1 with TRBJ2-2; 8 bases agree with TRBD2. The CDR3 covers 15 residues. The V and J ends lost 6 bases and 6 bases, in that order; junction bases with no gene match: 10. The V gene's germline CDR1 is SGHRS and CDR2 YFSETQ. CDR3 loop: CASTRGGESSGELFF. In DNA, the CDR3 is TGCGCCAGCACCCGGGGGGGCGAAAGTTCCGGGGAGCTGTTTTTT.

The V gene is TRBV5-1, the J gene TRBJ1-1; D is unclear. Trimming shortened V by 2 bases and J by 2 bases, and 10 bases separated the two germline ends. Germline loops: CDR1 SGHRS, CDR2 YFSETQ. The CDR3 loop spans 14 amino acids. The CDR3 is CASSFSRRNTEAFF. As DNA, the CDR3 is TGCGCCAGCAGCTTCAGCAGGCGAAACACTGAAGCTTTCTTT.

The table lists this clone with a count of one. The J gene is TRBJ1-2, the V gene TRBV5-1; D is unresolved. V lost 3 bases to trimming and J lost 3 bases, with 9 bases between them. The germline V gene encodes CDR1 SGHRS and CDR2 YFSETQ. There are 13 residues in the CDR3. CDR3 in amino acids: CASSSGMDYGYTF. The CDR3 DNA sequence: TGCGCCAGCAGCTCCGGGATGGACTATGGCTACACCTTC. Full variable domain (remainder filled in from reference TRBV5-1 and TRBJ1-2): KAGVTQTPRYLIKTRGQQVTLSCSPISGHRSVSWYQQTPGQGLQFLFEYFSETQRNKGNFPGRFSGRQFSNSRSEMNVSTLELGDSALYLCASSSGMDYGYTFGSGTRLTVV.